This T cell receptor (beta chain) was profiled in a study of blood T cell repertoires in COVID-19. Germline V gene sequence: CDR1 SGHKS, CDR2 YYEKEE (reference sequence). This CDR3 has 16 amino acids. Trimming cost V 2 bases and J 4 bases; bases outside gene matches: 10. Some clones are missing from TCRdb's copy, which holds only in-frame ones; the method was immunoSEQ multiplex PCR. Of roughly 280,000 clones listed, more than 75% are singletons. Sequenced sample: peripheral blood. The chain employs TRBV5-5 and TRBJ1-1; 8 bases are shared with TRBD1. The TCR sequence derives from a man aged 40-49 years with active or convalescent COVID-19. The DNA for the CDR3 is TGTGCCAGCAGCTTAAACCCAGGGGGCGTGAGCACTGAAGCTTTCTTT. Its translation is CASSLNPGGVSTEAFF.